This TCR beta chain is drawn from a study of graft-versus-host responses after intestinal transplantation. Turning to the study itself: Every recipient underwent anti-thymocyte globulin induction, then tacrolimus and steroids for roughly 3 years.

Data came from immunoSEQ multiplex PCR; TCRdb stores just in-frame clones and leaves some out. The sample carries nearly 45,000 clones, around nine tenths recorded once. A note on this clone: Antigen specificity is unknown.

V lost 3 bases and J lost 0, with 18 bases in between. CDR3 size: 17 residues. Findings of the study overall: Among circulating GvH clones, peak levels were associated with early post-transplant declines in HvG clones.

This chain uses TRBV23-1 with TRBJ2-7; D is undetermined. TRBV23-1 qualifies as an ORF whose function is uncertain. The sample was PBMCs, taken 524 days after transplant. This clonotype was sampled from a human patient who received an intestinal transplant, so some T cells may come from the graft donor. CDR3 in amino acids: CASSHGKACESSYEQYF. Written as DNA, the CDR3 is TGCGCCAGCAGTCATGGAAAGGCTTGTGAGAGCTCCTACGAGCAGTACTTC.